This entry lists 10 T cell receptor beta chains sequenced from one sample in a study of cytomegalovirus exposure and HLA in healthy donors. 60 Vbeta and 13 Jbeta primers were used in PCR. Sequencing used immunoSEQ multiplex PCR; TCRdb keeps in-frame clones, though not all of them. The data contain around 150,000 clones, approximately 80% of them singletons. Material: PBMCs. These receptors all stem from a middle-aged woman in good health and CMV-seronegative.

The chain recombines TRBV5-8 with TRBJ2-7, with 8 bases identical to TRBD1. CDR1 is SGHTS and CDR2 is YDEGEE in the germline V gene. This CDR3 comprises 15 residues. Germline trimming cut 0 bases from V and 6 bases from J; bases unmatched to any gene: 8. The CDR3 DNA follows: TGTGCCAGCAGCTTGGTTGGACAGGGTCATGGCGAGCAGTACTTC. It yields the protein CASSLVGQGHGEQYF.

The V call is TRBV2, the J call TRBJ2-1; no clear D. Germline V lookup: CDR1 SNHLY, CDR2 FYNNEI. The CDR3 is made up of 13 amino acids. V was clipped by 7 bases and J by 2 bases, with 9 bases between them. CDR3 region: CASTGETYNEQFF. The CDR3 region has the DNA TGTGCCAGCACAGGCGAGACCTACAATGAGCAGTTCTTC.

The genes are TRBV28 and TRBJ2-1; D possibly corresponds to TRBD2 (7 bases). The V and J ends lost 1 base and 6 bases respectively, with 25 bases between them. The length of the CDR3 is 19 residues. CDR1 and CDR2 from the germline V gene are MDHEN and SYDVKM. CDR3 sequence: CASSLLGGASSGVINEQFF. The CDR3, as DNA: TGTGCCAGCAGTTTATTAGGGGGGGCTAGCTCGGGGGTAATCAATGAGCAGTTCTTC.

This clone came up once. The genes are TRBV28 and TRBJ1-6; D unclear. Germline CDR1 is MDHEN and CDR2 is SYDVKM. V was trimmed by 3 bases and J by 6 bases, leaving 9 bases between them. There are 14 residues in the CDR3. CDR3 in amino acids: CASSFEHLNSPLHF. The CDR3 coding sequence is TGTGCCAGCAGTTTCGAACATCTTAATTCACCCCTCCACTTT.

This clone turned up a few times. The V call is TRBV7-8, the J call TRBJ2-1; TRBD2 aligns across 11 bases. Germline values: CDR1 SGHVS, CDR2 FQNEAQ. The CDR3 runs 14 residues. V trimming: 3 bases; J trimming: 7 bases; junction bases outside the gene matches: 2. CDR3 sequence (DNA): TGTGCCAGCAGCTTTACTAGCGGGAGTAATGAGCAGTTCTTC. Encoded protein: CASSFTSGSNEQFF. The full variable domain, completed using reference TRBV7-8 and TRBJ2-1, is GAGVSQSPRYKVAKRGQDVALRCDPISGHVSLFWYQQALGQGPEFLTYFQNEAQLDKSGLPSDRFFAERPEGSVSTLKIQRTQQEDSAVYLCASSFTSGSNEQFFGPGTRLTVL.

The V call is TRBV5-1, the J call TRBJ2-2; maybe TRBD1 (6 bases). Trimming shortened V by 0 bases and J by 3 bases, and 12 bases separated the two germline ends. The germline V gene encodes CDR1 SGHRS and CDR2 YFSETQ. This CDR3 region has 16 residues. The CDR3 coding sequence is TGCGCCAGCAGCTTGGTCGGCAGGGGCTACACCGGGGAGCTGTTTTTT. It translates to CASSLVGRGYTGELFF.

The chain is built from TRBV19 and TRBJ1-5, with no clear D. V shed 3 bases and J shed 4 bases, with 7 bases lying between them. CDR3 length: 13 amino acids. Germline assignment: CDR1 LNHDA and CDR2 SQIVND (reference sequence). The CDR3: CASSIQRNQPQHF. DNA of the CDR3: TGTGCCAGTAGTATCCAGCGTAATCAGCCCCAGCATTTT. The full variable domain, with the rest looked up from reference TRBV19 and TRBJ1-5, is DGGITQSPKYLFRKEGQNVTLSCEQNLNHDAMYWYRQDPGQGLRLIYYSQIVNDFQKGDIAEGYSVSREKKESFPLTVTSAQKNPTAFYLCASSIQRNQPQHFGDGTRLSIL.

This clone was recorded once. This chain links TRBV4-2 with TRBJ1-2; 8 nucleotides agree with TRBD1. CDR3 length equals 16 residues. V was clipped by 3 bases and J by 7 bases; unmatched bases: 13. Germline V gives CDR1 LGHNA, CDR2 YNFKEQ. This CDR3 reads CASSHTSGGADCGYTF. The CDR3 nucleotides read TGTGCCAGCAGCCATACCTCAGGGGGCGCTGACTGTGGCTACACCTTC.

The rearrangement links TRBV28 to TRBJ2-7; 7 nucleotides align to TRBD2. The junction had 16 bases not matched to a gene; V was cut back by 6 bases and J by 2 bases. In germline, CDR1 is MDHEN, CDR2 SYDVKM. This CDR3 comprises 17 residues. CDR3 region: CASSLPTIGTTTYEQYF. CDR3 nucleotides: TGTGCCAGCAGCTTACCCACCATCGGGACTACCACCTACGAGCAGTACTTC.

The chain links TRBV15 to TRBJ2-1; D is possibly TRBD1 (6 bases). In germline, CDR1 is LNHNV, CDR2 YYDKDF (reference sequence). The CDR3 spans 15 residues. V was cut by 3 bases and J by 2 bases, with 11 bases left in between. This chain's CDR3 is CATSSRSGAYNEQFF. The CDR3 DNA reads as TGTGCCACCAGCAGCCGTTCAGGGGCCTACAATGAGCAGTTCTTC.